The subject of this entry is one T cell receptor (beta chain). These data come from a study of blood T cell repertoires in COVID-19. Data came from immunoSEQ multiplex PCR; TCRdb stores just in-frame clones and leaves some out. The table records over 80,000 clones, more than 90% of them present only once. CDR3 size: 15 residues. The germline CDR1 and CDR2 sequences are SQVTM and ANQGSEA. After removal of 3 bases from V and 0 bases from J, the junction contained 7 bases not matched to a gene. The receptor was isolated from a man aged 55 to 70 with acute or convalescent COVID-19. V is TRBV29-1 and J is TRBJ1-1; 7 nucleotides match TRBD1. Sample: peripheral blood. Here the CDR3 DNA reads TGCAGCGTTGAGGTAGGACAGGTCATGAACACTGAAGCTTTCTTT. Translation: CSVEVGQVMNTEAFF.